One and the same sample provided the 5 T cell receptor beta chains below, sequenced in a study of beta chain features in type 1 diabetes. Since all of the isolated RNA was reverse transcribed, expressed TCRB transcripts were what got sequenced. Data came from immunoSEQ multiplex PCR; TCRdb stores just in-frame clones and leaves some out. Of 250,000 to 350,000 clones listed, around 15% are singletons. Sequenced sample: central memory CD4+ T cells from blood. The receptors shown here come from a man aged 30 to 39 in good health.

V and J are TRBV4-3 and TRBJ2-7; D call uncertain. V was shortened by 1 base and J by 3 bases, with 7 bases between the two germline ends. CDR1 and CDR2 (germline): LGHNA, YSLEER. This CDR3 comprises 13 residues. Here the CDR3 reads CASSQAQNYEQYF. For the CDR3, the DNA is TGCGCCAGCAGCCAAGCCCAAAACTACGAGCAGTACTTC.

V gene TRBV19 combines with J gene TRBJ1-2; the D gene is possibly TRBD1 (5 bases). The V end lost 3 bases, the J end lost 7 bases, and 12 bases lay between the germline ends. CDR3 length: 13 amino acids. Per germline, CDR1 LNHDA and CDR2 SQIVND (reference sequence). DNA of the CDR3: TGTGCCAGTAGTATTGGAAGGGGTGGTGGCTACACCTTC. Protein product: CASSIGRGGGYTF.

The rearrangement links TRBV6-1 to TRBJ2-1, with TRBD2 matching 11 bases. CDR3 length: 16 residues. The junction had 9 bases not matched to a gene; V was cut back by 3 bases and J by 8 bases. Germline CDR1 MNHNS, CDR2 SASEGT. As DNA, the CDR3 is TGTGCCAGCAGTGAGACTAGCGGGAATCGAAATGATGAGCAGTTCTTC. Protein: CASSETSGNRNDEQFF.

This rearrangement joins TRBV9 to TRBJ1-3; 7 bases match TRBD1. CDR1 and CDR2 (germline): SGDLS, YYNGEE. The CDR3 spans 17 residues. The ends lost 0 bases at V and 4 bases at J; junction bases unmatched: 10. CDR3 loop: CASSVVAKGAVGNTIYF. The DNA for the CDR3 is TGTGCCAGCAGCGTAGTTGCGAAGGGGGCAGTGGGAAACACCATATATTTT.

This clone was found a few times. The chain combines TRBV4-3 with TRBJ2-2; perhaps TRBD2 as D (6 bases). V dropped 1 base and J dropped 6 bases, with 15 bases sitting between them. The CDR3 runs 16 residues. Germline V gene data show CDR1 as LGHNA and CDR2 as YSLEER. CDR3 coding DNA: TGCGCCAGCAGCCAAGGGGTCGCATGGGGGGCCGGGGAGCTGTTTTTT. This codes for CASSQGVAWGAGELFF.